This TCR beta chain originates from a study of T cells after yellow fever vaccination. Broader study findings: A weaker secondary response peaked on day 5, the primary on day 15. Post-booster repertoires contained most primary-vaccination clones again (approximately 97% CD4, approximately 86% CD8).

Worth noting for this clonotype: Antigen unknown.

In making TCR cDNA, 5'RACE template switching added a universal primer site and UMIs to it. TCRdb redid the calling of the 5' RACE reads with MiXCR, one entry per CDR3 protein. There are some 300,000 distinct CDR3 sequences in the sample; roughly 10% occur only once, and roughly 3% lies in the top ten. The sample here was CD4+ T cells sorted from PBMCs, taken 45 days after the yellow fever booster vaccination. The source is a man in his late teens or twenties who received the YFV17D yellow fever vaccine.

CDR3: CAISSQGEKLFF. CDR3 nucleotide sequence: TGTGCCATCAGTTCACAGGGGGAAAAACTGTTTTTT. This chain uses TRBV10-3 with TRBJ1-4; the match to TRBD1 covers 7 bases. The CDR3 is made up of 12 amino acids. Germline V gene data show CDR1 as ENHRY and CDR2 as SYGVKD. Trimming cost V 5 bases and J 8 bases; bases outside gene matches: 2.